Listed below are T cell receptor beta chains from one sample, sequenced in a study of T cells in Graves' hyperthyroidism and ophthalmopathy. Each CDR3 protein gets one entry after TCRdb re-called the multiplex PCR reads with MiXCR. The data contain a few hundred thousand distinct CDR3 sequences, around a sixth of them seen just once; the ten biggest clones take up about 7%. The specimen was blood. All receptors derive from a young woman with Graves' hyperthyroidism. CDR3s include the opening cysteine and the closing phenylalanine or tryptophan. D genes are given only for firm matches. Part of the rows lack a size; the others show once, few, many or a class for expanded clones.

>TRBJ2-3|TRBV20-1|many|NA
TGCAGTGCTAGAGGGGGATACTCTCGGGGGGATACGCAGTATTTT
CSARGGYSRGDTQYF
>TRBJ2-2|TRBV11-3|NA|TRBD2
TGTGCCAGCAGCTTAGTCTTCGGGGGGACCGGGGAGCTGTTTTTT
CASSLVFGGTGELFF
>TRBJ2-7|TRBV12-3/TRBV12-4|many|NA
TGTGCCAGCAGCCCCAGCGGGTGGGGCCTCTACGAGCAGTACTTC
CASSPSGWGLYEQYF
>TRBJ2-1|TRBV4-3|few|NA
TGCGCCAGCAGCCAAGTCCCAGCGGCTAGCTCCTACAATGAGCAGTTCTTC
CASSQVPAASSYNEQFF
>TRBJ2-1|TRBV18|NA|TRBD2
TGTGCCAGCTCACCACCCGGACTAGCGGATAACAATGAGCAGTTCTTC
CASSPPGLADNNEQFF
>TRBJ2-6|TRBV18|many|NA
TGTGCCAGCTCACCAACAACAGCCGGGGCCAACGTCCTGACTTTC
CASSPTTAGANVLTF
>TRBJ2-7|TRBV9|NA|NA
TGTGCCAGCAGCGTAGGGGCCAGGGGTAACGAGCAGTACTTC
CASSVGARGNEQYF
>TRBJ2-3|TRBV2|many|TRBD1
TGTGCCAGCATGGGACAGAGCACAGATACGCAGTATTTT
CASMGQSTDTQYF
>TRBJ2-3|TRBV7-9|NA|NA
TGTGCCAGCAGCCTACAGGGATGGAACACAGATACGCAGTATTTT
CASSLQGWNTDTQYF
>TRBJ2-3|TRBV24-1|many|NA
TGTGCCACCAGTGACCCGTCCGGGCGTGGCGCAGATACGCAGTATTTT
CATSDPSGRGADTQYF
>TRBJ2-3|TRBV28|few|TRBD2
TGTGCCAGCAGCCCGGGACTAGCGGGGCCAGATACGCAGTATTTT
CASSPGLAGPDTQYF
>TRBJ2-7|TRBV5-1|many|TRBD1
TGCGCCAGCAGCGGCTGGACAGGGTCCTACGAGCAGTACTTC
CASSGWTGSYEQYF